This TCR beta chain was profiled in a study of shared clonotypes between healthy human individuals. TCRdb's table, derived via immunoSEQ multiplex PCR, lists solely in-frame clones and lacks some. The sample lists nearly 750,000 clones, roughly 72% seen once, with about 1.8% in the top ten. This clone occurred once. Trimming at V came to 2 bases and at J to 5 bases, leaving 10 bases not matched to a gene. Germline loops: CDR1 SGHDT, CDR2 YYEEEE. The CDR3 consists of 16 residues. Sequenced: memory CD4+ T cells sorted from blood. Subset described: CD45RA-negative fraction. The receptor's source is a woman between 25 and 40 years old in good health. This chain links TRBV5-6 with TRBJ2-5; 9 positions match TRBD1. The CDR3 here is CASSLRGQGKFETQYF. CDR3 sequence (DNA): TGTGCCAGCAGCTTAAGAGGACAGGGGAAATTCGAGACCCAGTACTTC.